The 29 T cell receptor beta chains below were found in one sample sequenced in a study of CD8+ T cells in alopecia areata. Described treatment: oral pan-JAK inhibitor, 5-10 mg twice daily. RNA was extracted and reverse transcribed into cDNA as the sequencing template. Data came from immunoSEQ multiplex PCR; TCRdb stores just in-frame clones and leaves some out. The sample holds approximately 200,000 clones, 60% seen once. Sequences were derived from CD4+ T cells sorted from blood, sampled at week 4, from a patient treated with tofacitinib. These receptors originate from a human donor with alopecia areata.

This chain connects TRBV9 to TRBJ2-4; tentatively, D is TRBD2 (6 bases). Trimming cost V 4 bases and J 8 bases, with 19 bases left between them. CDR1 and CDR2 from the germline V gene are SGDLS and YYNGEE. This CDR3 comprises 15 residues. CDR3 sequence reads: CASSPGAGTGDIQYF. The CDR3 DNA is TGTGCCAGCAGCCCCGGCGCGGGGACCGGGGACATTCAGTACTTC.

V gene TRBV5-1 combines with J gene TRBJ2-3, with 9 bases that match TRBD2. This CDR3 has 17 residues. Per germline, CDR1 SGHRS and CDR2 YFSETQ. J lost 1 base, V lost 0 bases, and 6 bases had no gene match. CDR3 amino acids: CASSLGLAEDGTDTQYF. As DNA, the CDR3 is TGCGCCAGCAGCTTGGGACTAGCGGAAGATGGCACAGATACGCAGTATTTT.

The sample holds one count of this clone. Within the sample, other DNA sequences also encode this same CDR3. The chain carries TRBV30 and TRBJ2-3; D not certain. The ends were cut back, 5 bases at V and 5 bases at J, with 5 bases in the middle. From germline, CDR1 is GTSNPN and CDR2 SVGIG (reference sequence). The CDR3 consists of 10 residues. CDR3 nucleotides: TGTGCCTGGGGTCAAGATACGCAGTATTTT. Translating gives CAWGQDTQYF. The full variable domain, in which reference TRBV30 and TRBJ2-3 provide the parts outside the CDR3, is SQTIHQWPATLVQPVGSPLSLECTVEGTSNPNLYWYRQAAGRGLQLLFYSVGIGQISSEVPQNLSASRPQDRQFILSSKKLLLSDSGFYLCAWGQDTQYFGPGTRLTVL.

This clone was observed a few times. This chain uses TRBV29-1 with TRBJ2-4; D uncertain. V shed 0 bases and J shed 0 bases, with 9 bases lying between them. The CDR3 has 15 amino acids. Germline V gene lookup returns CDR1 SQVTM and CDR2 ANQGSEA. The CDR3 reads CSVEDRALAKNIQYF. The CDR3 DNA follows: TGCAGCGTTGAAGATCGGGCCCTAGCCAAAAACATTCAGTACTTC.

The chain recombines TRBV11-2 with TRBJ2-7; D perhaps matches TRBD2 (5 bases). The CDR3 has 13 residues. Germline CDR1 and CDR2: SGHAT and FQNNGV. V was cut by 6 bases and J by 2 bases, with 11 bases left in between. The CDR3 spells CASRVSGTYEQYF. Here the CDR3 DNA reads TGTGCCAGCAGGGTGAGCGGAACCTACGAGCAGTACTTC. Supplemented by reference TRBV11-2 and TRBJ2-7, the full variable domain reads EAGVAQSPRYKIIEKRQSVAFWCNPISGHATLYWYQQILGQGPKLLIQFQNNGVVDDSQLPKDRFSAERLKGVDSTLKIQPAKLEDSAVYLCASRVSGTYEQYFGPGTRLTVT.

CDR3 loop: CASSYGAGGTDTQYF. The CDR3 DNA reads as TGTGCCAGCAGTTACGGGGCGGGGGGCACAGATACGCAGTATTTT. The rearrangement links TRBV6-5 to TRBJ2-3, with 7 bases aligning to TRBD2. This CDR3 is built from 15 residues. The V gene's germline CDR1 is MNHEY and CDR2 SVGAGI. The V gene end was trimmed by 2 bases and the J gene end by 1 base; junction bases not matched to a gene: 3.

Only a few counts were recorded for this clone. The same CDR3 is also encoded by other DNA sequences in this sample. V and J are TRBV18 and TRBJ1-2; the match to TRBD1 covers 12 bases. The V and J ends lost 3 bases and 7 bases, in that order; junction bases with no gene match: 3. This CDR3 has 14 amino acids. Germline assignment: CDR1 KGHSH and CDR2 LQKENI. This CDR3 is CASSPGQGASGYTF. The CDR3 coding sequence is TGTGCCAGCTCACCGGGACAGGGGGCCTCTGGCTACACCTTC. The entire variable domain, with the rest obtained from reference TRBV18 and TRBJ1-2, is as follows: NAGVMQNPRHLVRRRGQEARLRCSPMKGHSHVYWYRQLPEEGLKFMVYLQKENIIDESGMPKERFSAEFPKEGPSILRIQQVVRGDSAAYFCASSPGQGASGYTFGSGTRLTVV.

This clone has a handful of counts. The CDR3 region has the DNA TGCGCCAGCAGCCTTACCCTTGGACAGGGAGAAGCTTTCTTT. It yields the protein CASSLTLGQGEAFF. This chain joins TRBV5-1 and TRBJ1-1, with TRBD1 matching 8 bases. Per the germline V gene, CDR1 is SGHRS and CDR2 is YFSETQ. The trim removed 4 bases at V and 8 bases at J, leaving 10 bases unmatched. The CDR3 consists of 14 residues.

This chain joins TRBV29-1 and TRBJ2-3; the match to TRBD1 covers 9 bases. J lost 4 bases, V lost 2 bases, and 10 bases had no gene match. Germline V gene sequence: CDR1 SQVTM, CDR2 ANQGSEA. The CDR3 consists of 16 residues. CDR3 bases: TGCAGCGTTGAACTGGCGACAGGGGGAGTCGCAGATACGCAGTATTTT. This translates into CSVELATGGVADTQYF.

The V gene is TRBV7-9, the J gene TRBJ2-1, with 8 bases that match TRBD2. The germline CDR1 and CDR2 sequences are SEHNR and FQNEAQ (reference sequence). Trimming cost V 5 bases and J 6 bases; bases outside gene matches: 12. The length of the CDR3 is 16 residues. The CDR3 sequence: CASSLVPAGGINEQFF. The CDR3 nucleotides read TGTGCCAGCAGCCTGGTTCCGGCGGGAGGAATCAATGAGCAGTTCTTC.

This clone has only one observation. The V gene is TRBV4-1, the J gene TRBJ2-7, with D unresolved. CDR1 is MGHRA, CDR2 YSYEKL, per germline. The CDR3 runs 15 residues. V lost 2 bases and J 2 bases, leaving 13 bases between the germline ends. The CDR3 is CASSQPGPVTYEQYF. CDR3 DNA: TGCGCCAGCAGCCAACCGGGTCCAGTGACCTACGAGCAGTACTTC.

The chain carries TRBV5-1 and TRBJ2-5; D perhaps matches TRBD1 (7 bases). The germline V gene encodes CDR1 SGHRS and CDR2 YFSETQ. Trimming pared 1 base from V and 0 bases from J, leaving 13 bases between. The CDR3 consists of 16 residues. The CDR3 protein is CASSLTGRGDQETQYF. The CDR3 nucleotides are TGCGCCAGCAGCTTGACGGGCAGGGGGGACCAAGAGACCCAGTACTTC.

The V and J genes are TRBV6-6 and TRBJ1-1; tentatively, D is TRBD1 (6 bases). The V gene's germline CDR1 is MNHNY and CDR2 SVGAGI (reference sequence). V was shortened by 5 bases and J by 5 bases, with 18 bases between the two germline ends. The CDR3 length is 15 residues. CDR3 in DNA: TGTGCCAGCAGTACTAGAAACCAGGGGAAGACTGAAGCTTTCTTT. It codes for CASSTRNQGKTEAFF.

In nucleotides, the CDR3 is TGCAGCGGAAGCGCGGGGGGCAACACCGGGGAGCTGTTTTTT. The encoded protein is CSGSAGGNTGELFF. This rearrangement joins TRBV29-1 to TRBJ2-2, with 8 bases fitting TRBD2. The CDR3 consists of 14 residues. V gave up 7 bases and J gave up 2 bases; unmatched junction bases: 6. Germline V gives CDR1 SQVTM, CDR2 ANQGSEA.

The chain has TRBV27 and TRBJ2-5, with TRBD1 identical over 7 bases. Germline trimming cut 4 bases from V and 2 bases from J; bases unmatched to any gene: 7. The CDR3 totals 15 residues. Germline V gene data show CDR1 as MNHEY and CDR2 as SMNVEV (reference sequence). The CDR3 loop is CASSSLGTAQETQYF. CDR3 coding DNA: TGTGCCAGCAGTTCTCTCGGGACAGCACAAGAGACCCAGTACTTC.

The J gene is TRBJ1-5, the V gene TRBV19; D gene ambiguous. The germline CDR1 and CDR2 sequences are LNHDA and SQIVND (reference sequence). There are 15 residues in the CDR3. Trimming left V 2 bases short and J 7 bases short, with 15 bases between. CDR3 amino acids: CASSIQREGGQPQHF. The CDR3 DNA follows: TGTGCCAGTAGTATACAGAGGGAGGGAGGACAGCCCCAGCATTTT.

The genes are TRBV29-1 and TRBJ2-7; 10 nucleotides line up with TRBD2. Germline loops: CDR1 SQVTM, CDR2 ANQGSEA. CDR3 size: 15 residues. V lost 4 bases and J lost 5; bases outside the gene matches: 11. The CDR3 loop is CSVGGGLAGVHEQYF. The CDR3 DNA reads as TGCAGCGTTGGTGGGGGTCTAGCGGGAGTCCACGAGCAGTACTTC.

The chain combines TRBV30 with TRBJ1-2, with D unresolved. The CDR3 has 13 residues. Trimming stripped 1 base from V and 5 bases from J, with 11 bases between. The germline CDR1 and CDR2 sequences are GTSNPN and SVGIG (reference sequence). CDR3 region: CAWSARLEYGYTF. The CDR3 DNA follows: TGTGCCTGGAGTGCCAGGTTGGAATATGGCTACACCTTC. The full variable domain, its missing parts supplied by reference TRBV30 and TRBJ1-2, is SQTIHQWPATLVQPVGSPLSLECTVEGTSNPNLYWYRQAAGRGLQLLFYSVGIGQISSEVPQNLSASRPQDRQFILSSKKLLLSDSGFYLCAWSARLEYGYTFGSGTRLTVV.

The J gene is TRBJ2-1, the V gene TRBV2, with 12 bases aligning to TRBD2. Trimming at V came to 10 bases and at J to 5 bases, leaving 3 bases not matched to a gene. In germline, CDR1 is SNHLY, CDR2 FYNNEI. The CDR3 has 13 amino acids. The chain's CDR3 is CATTSGSHNEQFF. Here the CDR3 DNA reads TGTGCCACGACTAGCGGGAGCCACAATGAGCAGTTCTTC.

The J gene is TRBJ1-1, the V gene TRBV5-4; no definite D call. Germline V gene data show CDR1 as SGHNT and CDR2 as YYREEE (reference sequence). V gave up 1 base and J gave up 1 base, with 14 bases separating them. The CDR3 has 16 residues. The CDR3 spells CASSLLVGVSNTEAFF. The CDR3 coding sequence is TGTGCCAGCAGCTTGTTGGTCGGAGTTTCGAACACTGAAGCTTTCTTT.

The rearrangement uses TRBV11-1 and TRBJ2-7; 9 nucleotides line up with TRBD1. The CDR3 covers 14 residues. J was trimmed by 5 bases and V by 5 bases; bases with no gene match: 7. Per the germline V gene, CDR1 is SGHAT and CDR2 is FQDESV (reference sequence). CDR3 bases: TGTGCCAGCAGCCGGACAGGGGCGACCCACGAGCAGTACTTC. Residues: CASSRTGATHEQYF.

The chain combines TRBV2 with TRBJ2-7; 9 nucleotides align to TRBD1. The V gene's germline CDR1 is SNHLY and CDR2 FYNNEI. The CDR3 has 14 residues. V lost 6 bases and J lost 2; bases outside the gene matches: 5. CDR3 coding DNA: TGTGCCAGCAGGACGGGACAGGGCACCTACGAGCAGTACTTC. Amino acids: CASRTGQGTYEQYF.

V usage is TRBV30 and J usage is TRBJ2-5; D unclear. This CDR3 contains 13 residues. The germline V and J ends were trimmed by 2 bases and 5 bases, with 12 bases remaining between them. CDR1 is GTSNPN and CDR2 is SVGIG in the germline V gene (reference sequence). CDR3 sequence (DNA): TGTGCCTGGAGTTCCCGCCCGGCGGAGACCCAGTACTTC. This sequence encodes CAWSSRPAETQYF.

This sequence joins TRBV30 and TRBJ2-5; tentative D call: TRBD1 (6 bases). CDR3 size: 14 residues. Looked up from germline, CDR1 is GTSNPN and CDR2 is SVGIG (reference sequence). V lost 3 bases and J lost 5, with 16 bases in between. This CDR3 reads CAWSDMGAFETQYF. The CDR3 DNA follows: TGTGCCTGGAGCGACATGGGGGCATTTGAGACCCAGTACTTC.

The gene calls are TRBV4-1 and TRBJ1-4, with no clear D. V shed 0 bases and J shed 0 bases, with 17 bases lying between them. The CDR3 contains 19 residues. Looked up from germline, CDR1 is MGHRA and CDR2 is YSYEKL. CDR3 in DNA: TGCGCCAGCAGCCAAGATTTAGGGAACACGGTTCCAACTAATGAAAAACTGTTTTTT. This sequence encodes CASSQDLGNTVPTNEKLFF.

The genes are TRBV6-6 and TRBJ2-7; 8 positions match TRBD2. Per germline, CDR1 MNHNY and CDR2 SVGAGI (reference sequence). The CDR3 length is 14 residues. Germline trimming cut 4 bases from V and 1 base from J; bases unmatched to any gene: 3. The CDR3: CASSLAGLSYEQYF. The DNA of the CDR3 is TGTGCCAGCAGTTTAGCGGGACTATCCTACGAGCAGTACTTC.

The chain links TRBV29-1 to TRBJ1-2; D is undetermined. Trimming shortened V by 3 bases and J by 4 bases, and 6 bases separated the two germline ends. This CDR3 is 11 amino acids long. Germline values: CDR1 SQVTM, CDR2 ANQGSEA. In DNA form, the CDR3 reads TGCAGCGTTGAGCGGATCTATGGCTACACCTTC. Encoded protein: CSVERIYGYTF.

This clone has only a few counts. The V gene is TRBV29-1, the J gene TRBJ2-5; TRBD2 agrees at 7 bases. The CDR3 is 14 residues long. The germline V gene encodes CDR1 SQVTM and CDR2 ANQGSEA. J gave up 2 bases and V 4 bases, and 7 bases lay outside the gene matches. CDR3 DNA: TGCAGCGTTGGTTCGGGAGGCCTTCAAGAGACCCAGTACTTC. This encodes CSVGSGGLQETQYF. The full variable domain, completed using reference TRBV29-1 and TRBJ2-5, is SAVISQKPSRDICQRGTSLTIQCQVDSQVTMMFWYRQQPGQSLTLIATANQGSEATYESGFVIDKFPISRPNLTFSTLTVSNMSPEDSSIYLCSVGSGGLQETQYFGPGTRLLVL.

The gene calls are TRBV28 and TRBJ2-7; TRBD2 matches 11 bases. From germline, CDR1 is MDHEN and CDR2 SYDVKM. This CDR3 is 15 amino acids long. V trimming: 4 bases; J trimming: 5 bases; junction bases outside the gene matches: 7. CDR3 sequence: CASSSGLAARDEQYF. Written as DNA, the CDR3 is TGTGCCAGCAGTTCGGGACTAGCGGCGCGGGACGAGCAGTACTTC.